This TCR beta chain was profiled in a study of T cells after posttransplantation cyclophosphamide. Study-level points and caveats: Later blood repertoires were often dominated by clones from the donor CD8+ memory compartment. Skin or GI-infiltrating T cells shared few TRB sequences with blood. Recipient CMV seropositivity and CMV reactivation strongly tracked TRB clonality.

The assay was immunoSEQ multiplex PCR, and TCRdb's table has in-frame clones only and misses some. In the table there are more than 50,000 clones, about 86% of which are singletons. Comments on this clone: No antigen is known for it.

This TCR derives from a man aged 30-40 years with a blood cancer, CMV-positive, and with a related stem cell donor. Material for sequencing was PBMCs.

CDR3 DNA sequence: TGCGCCAGCAGCTTGGTCGGGATTGACAATGAGCAGTTCTTC. It translates to CASSLVGIDNEQFF. The rearrangement joins TRBV5-1 to TRBJ2-1; D possibly corresponds to TRBD2 (5 bases). V was pared by 0 bases and J by 5 bases, with 9 bases between. The CDR3 runs to 14 residues. Germline loops: CDR1 SGHRS, CDR2 YFSETQ. Full variable domain (rest looked up from reference TRBV5-1 and TRBJ2-1): KAGVTQTPRYLIKTRGQQVTLSCSPISGHRSVSWYQQTPGQGLQFLFEYFSETQRNKGNFPGRFSGRQFSNSRSEMNVSTLELGDSALYLCASSLVGIDNEQFFGPGTRLTVL.